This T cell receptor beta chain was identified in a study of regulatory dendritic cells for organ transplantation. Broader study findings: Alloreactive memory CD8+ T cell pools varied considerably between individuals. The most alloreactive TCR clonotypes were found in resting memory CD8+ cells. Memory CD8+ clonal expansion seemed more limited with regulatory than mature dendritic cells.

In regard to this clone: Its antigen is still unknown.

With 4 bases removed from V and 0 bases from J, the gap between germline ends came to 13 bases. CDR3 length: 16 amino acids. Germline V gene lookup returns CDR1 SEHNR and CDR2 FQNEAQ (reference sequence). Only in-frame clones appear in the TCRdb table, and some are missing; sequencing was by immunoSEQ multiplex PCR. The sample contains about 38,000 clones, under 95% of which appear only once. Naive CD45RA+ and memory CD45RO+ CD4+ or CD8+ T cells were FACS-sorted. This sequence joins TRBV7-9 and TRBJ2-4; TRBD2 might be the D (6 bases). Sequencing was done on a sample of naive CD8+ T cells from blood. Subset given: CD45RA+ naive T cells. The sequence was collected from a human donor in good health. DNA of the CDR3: TGTGCCAGCAGCTCCGGGGGTAGGGAAGCCAAAAACATTCAGTACTTC. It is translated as CASSSGGREAKNIQYF.